This TCR beta chain originates from a study of cytomegalovirus exposure and HLA in healthy donors. Losses at the gene ends were 4 bases for V and 3 bases for J; bases not matched to a gene: 0. Germline V CDR1 and CDR2: SGHTA, FQGNSA. The CDR3 is 13 residues long. This clone was seen only once. The PCR ran on 60 Vbeta and 13 Jbeta primers. Method: immunoSEQ multiplex PCR; TCRdb's copy keeps in-frame clones and lacks some. The table has tens of thousands of clones, approximately 84% seen once. The origin of this receptor is a girl aged 2-10 years in good health and CMV-seropositive. This chain connects TRBV7-2 to TRBJ2-5; 9 positions match TRBD1. The specimen was PBMCs. The CDR3 bases are TGTGCCAGCAGCTGGGACAGGGAAGAGACCCAGTACTTC. Translated: CASSWDREETQYF.